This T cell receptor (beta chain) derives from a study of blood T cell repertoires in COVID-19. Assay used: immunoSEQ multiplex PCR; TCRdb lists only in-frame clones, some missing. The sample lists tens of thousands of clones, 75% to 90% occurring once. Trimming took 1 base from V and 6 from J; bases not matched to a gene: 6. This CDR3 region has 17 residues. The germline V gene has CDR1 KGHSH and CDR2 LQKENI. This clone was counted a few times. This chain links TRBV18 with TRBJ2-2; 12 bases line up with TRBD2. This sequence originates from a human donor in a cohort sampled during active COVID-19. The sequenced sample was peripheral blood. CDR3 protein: CASSPRTSGNSAGELFF. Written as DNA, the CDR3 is TGTGCCAGCTCACCACGGACTAGCGGGAATTCAGCCGGGGAGCTGTTTTTT.